This TCR beta chain was obtained from a study of blood T cell repertoires in COVID-19. In the study overall: The samples span acute and convalescent COVID-19 from the United States, Italy and Spain. T cells, B-cell-depleted T cells, or PBMCs provided the cDNA or gDNA that served as material.

The germline V gene encodes CDR1 MGHRA and CDR2 YSYEKL. Between the trimmed V and J ends, which lost 0 bases and 3 bases, there was a span of 20 bases. This CDR3 has 18 amino acids. The repertoire was sequenced with immunoSEQ multiplex PCR; TCRdb's copy has only in-frame clones and lacks some. Here the sample spans roughly 500,000 clones, roughly 90% being singletons. Sequenced material: PBMCs or T cells enriched from blood (not recorded which). This TCR came from a woman between 40 and 50 years old who had recovered from COVID-19. The rearrangement uses TRBV4-1 and TRBJ2-5; D is possibly TRBD1 (6 bases). Here the CDR3 DNA reads TGCGCCAGCAGCCAAGAGCAGGGGCCGTGGGTGAGAGAAGAGACCCAGTACTTC. It encodes CASSQEQGPWVREETQYF.